The 13 T cell receptor beta chains below were found in one sample sequenced in a study of blood T cell repertoires in COVID-19. Assay: immunoSEQ multiplex PCR; the TCRdb copy retains only in-frame clones and omits some. The table includes 150,000 to 200,000 clones, around 86% detected once. Sequenced input: peripheral blood. These receptors were obtained from a woman in her seventies with COVID-19, enrolled during active disease.

J is TRBJ2-7 and V is TRBV30; TRBD1 aligns across 8 bases. Per the germline V gene, CDR1 is GTSNPN and CDR2 is SVGIG (reference sequence). CDR3 length equals 13 residues. The V segment lost 0 bases and the J segment 5 bases; nucleotides outside the gene matches: 3. For the CDR3, the DNA is TGTGCCTGGAGTGTACAGGGGGGACACGAGCAGTACTTC. It yields the protein CAWSVQGGHEQYF.

This clone was recorded once. The V call is TRBV29-1, the J call TRBJ1-2; D is possibly TRBD1 (5 bases). The CDR3 contains 13 residues. Germline-derived CDR1 and CDR2 are SQVTM and ANQGSEA. V was shortened by 6 bases and J by 6 bases, with 17 bases between the two germline ends. CDR3 DNA: TGCAGCGTGACCAAGGGAGGGGCCGATGGCTACACCTTC. Protein: CSVTKGGADGYTF.

The V and J genes are TRBV3-1 (or the pseudogene TRBV3-2) and TRBJ1-1; 7 bases map to TRBD1. Germline assignment: CDR1 LGHDT and CDR2 YNNKEL (reference sequence). This CDR3 is 17 amino acids long. Trimming cost V 2 bases and J 7 bases; bases outside gene matches: 16. The CDR3 sequence is CASSQQDRVRPLFEAFF. The DNA of the CDR3 is TGTGCCAGCAGCCAACAAGACAGGGTTCGCCCACTTTTTGAAGCTTTCTTT.

The chain joins TRBV11-2 to TRBJ2-1, with TRBD2 identical over 7 bases. CDR3 length equals 19 residues. Trimming removed 5 bases from V and 0 bases from J; junction bases left unmatched: 16. Germline assignment: CDR1 SGHAT and CDR2 FQNNGV. CDR3 sequence reads: CASSLRAGTSASSYNEQFF. CDR3 nucleotides: TGTGCCAGCAGCCTTCGGGCCGGCACTAGCGCGAGCTCCTACAATGAGCAGTTCTTC.

The chain employs TRBV19 and TRBJ2-1, with TRBD2 matching over 7 bases. V shed 4 bases, J shed 3 bases, and the junction held 15 bases outside the gene matches. CDR3 length: 18 residues. The germline V gene has CDR1 LNHDA and CDR2 SQIVND (reference sequence). For the CDR3, the DNA is TGTGCCAGTAGTAACGGGAGGCTAGCGGCCACCTTCTACAATGAGCAGTTCTTC. Protein product: CASSNGRLAATFYNEQFF.

The chain joins TRBV9 to TRBJ1-6; unclear D gene. V was cut by 4 bases and J by 5 bases, with 10 bases left in between. The CDR3 contains 14 residues. Germline values: CDR1 SGDLS, CDR2 YYNGEE. The CDR3 protein is CASSMTGNNSPLHF. CDR3 coding DNA: TGTGCCAGCAGCATGACGGGGAATAATTCACCCCTCCACTTT.

The chain employs TRBV24-1 and TRBJ1-5; D is perhaps TRBD1 (5 bases). Trimming removed 1 base at V and 2 bases at J, with 17 bases between. The CDR3 totals 18 residues. Germline CDR1 reads KGHDR; CDR2 reads SFDVKD. Here the CDR3 reads CATSDFNRQGEGNQPQHF. The CDR3 DNA sequence: TGTGCCACCAGTGATTTTAACAGGCAAGGGGAGGGCAATCAGCCCCAGCATTTT.

The CDR3 protein is CASRGLAGVYNEQFF. The CDR3 bases are TGTGCCAGTCGCGGGTTAGCGGGAGTCTACAATGAGCAGTTCTTC. V is TRBV19 and J is TRBJ2-1; 9 bases agree with TRBD2. Trimming at V came to 8 bases and at J to 3 bases, leaving 8 bases not matched to a gene. Germline V gene data show CDR1 as LNHDA and CDR2 as SQIVND (reference sequence). The CDR3 loop spans 15 amino acids.

The chain is built from TRBV7-9 and TRBJ1-1, with D unclear. This CDR3 has 14 residues. CDR1 and CDR2 from the germline V gene are SEHNR and FQNEAQ (reference sequence). V gave up 1 base and J gave up 1 base, with 7 bases separating them. The CDR3, as DNA: TGTGCCAGCAGCTTAGGGGCTTCGAACACTGAAGCTTTCTTT. Residues: CASSLGASNTEAFF.

The chain employs TRBV27 and TRBJ2-3; TRBD1 matches at 12 bases. Germline-derived CDR1 and CDR2 are MNHEY and SMNVEV (reference sequence). The ends lost 3 bases at V and 2 bases at J; junction bases unmatched: 6. CDR3 length: 17 residues. This CDR3 reads CASSFRDRGQNTDTQYF. The CDR3 nucleotides read TGTGCCAGCAGTTTTCGGGACAGGGGGCAGAACACAGATACGCAGTATTTT.

This clone came up once. CDR3 sequence reads: CASSQLLEEFF. For the CDR3, the DNA is TGTGCCAGCAGCCAACTATTAGAGGAGTTCTTC. The J gene is TRBJ2-1, the V gene TRBV7-9; no reliable D call. Germline CDR1 and CDR2: SEHNR and FQNEAQ (reference sequence). The CDR3 is made up of 11 amino acids. V was clipped by 5 bases and J by 14 bases, with 13 bases between them.

V is TRBV6-2 or TRBV6-3 and J is TRBJ1-2; D is uncertain. Germline values: CDR1 MNHEY, CDR2 SVGEGT. The CDR3 totals 15 residues. V lost 3 bases and J 1 base, leaving 12 bases between the germline ends. DNA of the CDR3: TGTGCCAGCAGTTATGGAGGGAACCTTAACTATGGCTACACCTTC. Translation gives CASSYGGNLNYGYTF.

The gene calls are TRBV27 and TRBJ1-6; the match to TRBD1 covers 7 bases. The V gene end was trimmed by 2 bases and the J gene end by 7 bases; junction bases not matched to a gene: 8. CDR3 size: 16 residues. Germline V gives CDR1 MNHEY, CDR2 SMNVEV (reference sequence). The CDR3 is CASSLPGSRGNSPLHF. The CDR3 DNA sequence: TGTGCCAGCAGTTTACCGGGCTCCAGGGGGAATTCACCCCTCCACTTT.